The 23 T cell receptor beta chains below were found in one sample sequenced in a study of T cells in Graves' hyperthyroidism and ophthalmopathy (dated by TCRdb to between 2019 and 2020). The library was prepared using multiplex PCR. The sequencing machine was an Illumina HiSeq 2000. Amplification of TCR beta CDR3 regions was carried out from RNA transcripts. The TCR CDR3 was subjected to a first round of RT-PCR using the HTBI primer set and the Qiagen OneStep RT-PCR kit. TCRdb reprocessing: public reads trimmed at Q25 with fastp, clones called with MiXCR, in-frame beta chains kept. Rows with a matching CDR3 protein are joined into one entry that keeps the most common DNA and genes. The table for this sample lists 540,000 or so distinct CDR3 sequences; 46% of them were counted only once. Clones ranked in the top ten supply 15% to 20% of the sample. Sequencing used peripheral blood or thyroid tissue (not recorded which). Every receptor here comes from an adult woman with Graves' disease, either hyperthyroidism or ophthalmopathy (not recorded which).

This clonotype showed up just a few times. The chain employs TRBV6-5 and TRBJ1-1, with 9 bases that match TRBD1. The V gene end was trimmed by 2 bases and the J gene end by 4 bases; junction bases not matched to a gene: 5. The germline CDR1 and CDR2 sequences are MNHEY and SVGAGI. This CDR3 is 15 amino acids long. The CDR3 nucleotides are TGTGCCAGCAGTTACGCCGGGACAGGGCTCACTGAAGCTTTCTTT. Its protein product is CASSYAGTGLTEAFF.

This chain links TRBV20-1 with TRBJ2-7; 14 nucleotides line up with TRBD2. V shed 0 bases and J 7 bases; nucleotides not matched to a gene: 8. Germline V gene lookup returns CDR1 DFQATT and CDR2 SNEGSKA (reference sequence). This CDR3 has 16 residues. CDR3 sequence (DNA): TGCAGTGCTAGAGACCCCTCGACTAGCGGGGGGGCGGAGCAGTACTTC. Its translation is CSARDPSTSGGAEQYF.

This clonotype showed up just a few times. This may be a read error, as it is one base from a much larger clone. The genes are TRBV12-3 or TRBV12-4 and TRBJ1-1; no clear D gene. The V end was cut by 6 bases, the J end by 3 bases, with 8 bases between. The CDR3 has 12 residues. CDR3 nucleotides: TGTGCCAGCAGCGGTTGGTACACTGAAGCTTTCTTT. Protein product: CASSGWYTEAFF.

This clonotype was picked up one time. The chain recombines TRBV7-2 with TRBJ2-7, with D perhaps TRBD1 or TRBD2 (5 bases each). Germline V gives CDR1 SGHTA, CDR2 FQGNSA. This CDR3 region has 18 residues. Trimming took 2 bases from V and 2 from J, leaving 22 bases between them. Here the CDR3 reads CASSLSHTSGTATYEQYF. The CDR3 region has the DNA TGTGCCAGCAGCTTATCTCACACCTCCGGGACCGCCACCTACGAGCAGTACTTC.

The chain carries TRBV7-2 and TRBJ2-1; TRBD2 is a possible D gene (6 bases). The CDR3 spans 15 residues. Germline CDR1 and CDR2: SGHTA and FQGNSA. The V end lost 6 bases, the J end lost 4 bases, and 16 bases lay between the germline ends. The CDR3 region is CASRSELATYNEQFF. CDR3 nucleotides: TGTGCCAGCAGGTCAGAGCTAGCGACTTACAATGAGCAGTTCTTC.

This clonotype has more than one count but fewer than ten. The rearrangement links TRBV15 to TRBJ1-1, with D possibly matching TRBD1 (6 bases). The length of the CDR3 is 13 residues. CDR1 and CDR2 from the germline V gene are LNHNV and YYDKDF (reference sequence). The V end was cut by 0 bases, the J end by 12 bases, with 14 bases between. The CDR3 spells CATSRDSYDRSFF. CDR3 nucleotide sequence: TGTGCCACCAGCAGAGATTCTTATGACAGGTCTTTCTTT.

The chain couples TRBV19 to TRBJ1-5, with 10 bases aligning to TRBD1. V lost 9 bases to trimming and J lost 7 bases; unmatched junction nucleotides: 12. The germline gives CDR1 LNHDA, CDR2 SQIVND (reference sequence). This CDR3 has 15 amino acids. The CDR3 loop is CASTDRDRGGQPQHF. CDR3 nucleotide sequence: TGTGCCAGCACCGACCGGGACAGGGGAGGGCAGCCCCAGCATTTT.

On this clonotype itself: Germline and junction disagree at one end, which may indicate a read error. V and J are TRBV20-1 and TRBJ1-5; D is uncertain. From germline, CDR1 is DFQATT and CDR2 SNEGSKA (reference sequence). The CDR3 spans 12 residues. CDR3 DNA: TGCAGTGCTAGGATCCGCAATCAGCCCCATCATTTT. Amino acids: CSARIRNQPHHF.

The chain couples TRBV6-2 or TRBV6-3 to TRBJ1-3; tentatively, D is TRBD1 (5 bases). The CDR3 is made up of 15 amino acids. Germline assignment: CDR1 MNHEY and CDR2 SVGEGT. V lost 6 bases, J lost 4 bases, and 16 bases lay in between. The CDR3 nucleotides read TGTGCCAGCAGGGAGGGGACCAGAAGGGGAAACACCATATATTTT. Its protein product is CASREGTRRGNTIYF.

The CDR3 DNA follows: TGTGCCAGCAGTGCTACCGGGCCGCTCCTCACCGGGGAGCTGTTTTTT. Translated: CASSATGPLLTGELFF. This chain joins TRBV25-1 and TRBJ2-2; D is unclear. Trimming took off 4 bases at V and 4 bases at J, with 16 bases between the two ends. Germline-derived CDR1 and CDR2 are MGHDK and SYGVNS. The CDR3 has 16 residues.

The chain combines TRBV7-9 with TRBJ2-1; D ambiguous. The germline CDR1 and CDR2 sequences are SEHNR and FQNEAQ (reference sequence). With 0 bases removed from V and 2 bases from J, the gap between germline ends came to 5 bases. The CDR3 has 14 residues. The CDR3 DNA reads TGTGCCAGCAGCTTAGCGAGGCCCTACAATGAGCAGTTCTTC. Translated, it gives CASSLARPYNEQFF.

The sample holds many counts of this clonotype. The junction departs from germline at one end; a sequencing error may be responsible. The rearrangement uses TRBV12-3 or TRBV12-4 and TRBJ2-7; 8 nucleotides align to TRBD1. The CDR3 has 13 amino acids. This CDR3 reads CASSPGQAYEQYF. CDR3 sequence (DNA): TGCGCCAGCAGCCCGGGACAGGCCTACGAGCAGTACTTC.

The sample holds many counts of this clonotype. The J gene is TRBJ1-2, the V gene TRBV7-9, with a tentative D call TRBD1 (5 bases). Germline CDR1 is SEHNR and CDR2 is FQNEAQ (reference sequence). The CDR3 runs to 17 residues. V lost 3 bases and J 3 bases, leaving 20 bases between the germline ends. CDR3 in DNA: TGTGCCAGCAGCTTCGACTCAGGGATGGGAGGCGACTATGGCTACACCTTC. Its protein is CASSFDSGMGGDYGYTF.

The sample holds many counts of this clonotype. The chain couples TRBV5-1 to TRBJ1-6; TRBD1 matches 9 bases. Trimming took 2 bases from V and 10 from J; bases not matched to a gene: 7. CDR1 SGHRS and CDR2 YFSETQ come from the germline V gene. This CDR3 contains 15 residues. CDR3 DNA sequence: TGCGCCAGCAGCTTCGAGTGGACAGGGGAATCACCCCTCCACTTT. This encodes CASSFEWTGESPLHF.

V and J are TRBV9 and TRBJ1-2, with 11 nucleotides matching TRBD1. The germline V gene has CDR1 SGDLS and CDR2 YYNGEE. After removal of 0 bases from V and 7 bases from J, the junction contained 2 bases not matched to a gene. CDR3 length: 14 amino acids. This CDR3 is CASSVAGTGGGYTF. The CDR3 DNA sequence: TGTGCCAGCAGCGTAGCAGGGACAGGGGGTGGCTACACCTTC.

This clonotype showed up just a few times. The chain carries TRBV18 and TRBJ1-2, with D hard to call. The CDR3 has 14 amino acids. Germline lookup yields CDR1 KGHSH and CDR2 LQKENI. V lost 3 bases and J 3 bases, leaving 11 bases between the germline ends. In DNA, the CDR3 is TGTGCCAGCTCACCCCAGAACCCAGACTATGGCTACACCTTC. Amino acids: CASSPQNPDYGYTF.

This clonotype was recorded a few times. Here the CDR3 DNA reads TGCAGCGTTGAGAGCTCTGGAAACACCATATATTTT. Protein product: CSVESSGNTIYF. The gene calls are TRBV29-1 and TRBJ1-3; D gene uncertain. The V gene's germline CDR1 is SQVTM and CDR2 ANQGSEA. V lost 3 bases and J lost 0, with 3 bases in between. The CDR3 consists of 12 residues. The complete variable domain, with remaining parts taken from reference TRBV29-1 and TRBJ1-3, reads SAVISQKPSRDICQRGTSLTIQCQVDSQVTMMFWYRQQPGQSLTLIATANQGSEATYESGFVIDKFPISRPNLTFSTLTVSNMSPEDSSIYLCSVESSGNTIYFGEGSWLTVV.

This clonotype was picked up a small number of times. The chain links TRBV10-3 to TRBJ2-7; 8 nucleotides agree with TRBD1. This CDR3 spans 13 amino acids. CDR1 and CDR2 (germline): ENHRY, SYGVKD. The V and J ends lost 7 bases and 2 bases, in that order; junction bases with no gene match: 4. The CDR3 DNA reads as TGTGCCATCACGGGACAGGTTACCTACGAGCAGTACTTC. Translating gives CAITGQVTYEQYF.

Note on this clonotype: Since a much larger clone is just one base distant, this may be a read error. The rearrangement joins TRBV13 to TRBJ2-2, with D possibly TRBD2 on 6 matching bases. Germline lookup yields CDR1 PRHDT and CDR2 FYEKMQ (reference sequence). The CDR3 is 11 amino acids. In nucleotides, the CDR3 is TGTGCCACCCTCTCGGGCGGGGAGCTGTCTTTT. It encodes CATLSGGELSF.

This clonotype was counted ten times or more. The CDR3 DNA reads TGCAGTGCTAGCCGGGACAGGGTAACCTACGAGCAGTACTTC. Translation gives CSASRDRVTYEQYF. The chain links TRBV20-1 to TRBJ2-7; 9 bases align to TRBD1. CDR1 and CDR2 (germline): DFQATT, SNEGSKA (reference sequence). CDR3 length: 14 residues. With V trimmed by 3 bases and J by 2 bases, 5 bases remained unmatched.

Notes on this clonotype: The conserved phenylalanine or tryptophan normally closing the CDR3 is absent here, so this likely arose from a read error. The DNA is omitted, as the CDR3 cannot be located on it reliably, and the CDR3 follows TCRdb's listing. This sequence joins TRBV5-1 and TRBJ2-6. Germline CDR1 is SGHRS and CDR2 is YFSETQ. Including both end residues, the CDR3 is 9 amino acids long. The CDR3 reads CASSLAQTS.

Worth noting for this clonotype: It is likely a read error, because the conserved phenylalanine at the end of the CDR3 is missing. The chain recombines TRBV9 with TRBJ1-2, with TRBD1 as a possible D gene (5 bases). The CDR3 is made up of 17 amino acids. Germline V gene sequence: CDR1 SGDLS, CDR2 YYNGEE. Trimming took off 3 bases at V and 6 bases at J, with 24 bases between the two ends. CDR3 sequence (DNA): TGTGCCAGCAGCGGATCCCGGGACGGGACTTACACTCATGGCTACACCCTC. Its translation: CASSGSRDGTYTHGYTL.

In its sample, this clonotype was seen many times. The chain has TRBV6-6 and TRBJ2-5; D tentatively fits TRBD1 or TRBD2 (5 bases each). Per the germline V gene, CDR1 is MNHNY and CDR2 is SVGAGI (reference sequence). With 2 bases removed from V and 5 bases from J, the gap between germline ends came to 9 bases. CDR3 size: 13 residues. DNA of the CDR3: TGTGCCAGCAGTTACCGGGACGGTGAGACCCAGTACTTC. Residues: CASSYRDGETQYF.